Listed here are 16 T cell receptor beta chains from one sample, sequenced in a study of metastatic and nonmetastatic thyroid tumors. No treatment had been given to any patient before thyroid surgery. TCRdb reassembled clones from the PCR reads with MiXCR. The sample consists of around 21,000 clones, around 40% of them appearing once. The source material was tumor tissue. Receptors originate from a female donor with papillary thyroid cancer or a benign thyroid nodule (not recorded which). Some clones in this sample may be carry-over from other donors' samples.

This chain links TRBV9 with TRBJ2-5, with a weak D call TRBD2 (5 bases). Germline CDR1 reads SGDLS; CDR2 reads YYNGEE. The CDR3 has 15 amino acids. V was clipped by 0 bases and J by 5 bases, with 14 bases between them. For the CDR3, the DNA is TGTGCCAGCAGCGTAGATGCCACTCGAGGGGAGACCCAGTACTTC. Translating it yields CASSVDATRGETQYF. Based on the CDR3 plus reference TRBV9 and TRBJ2-5, the full variable domain is DSGVTQTPKHLITATGQRVTLRCSPRSGDLSVYWYQQSLDQGLQFLIQYYNGEERAKGNILERFSAQQFPDLHSELNLSSLELGDSALYFCASSVDATRGETQYFGPGTRLLVL.

The CDR3 loop is CASSPVVGEKLFF. DNA for the CDR3: TGTGCCAGCTCCCCCGTGGTCGGCGAAAAACTGTTTTTT. The chain joins TRBV18 to TRBJ1-4; no firm D call. Germline values: CDR1 KGHSH, CDR2 LQKENI. The length of the CDR3 is 13 residues. V lost 6 bases and J lost 8, with 13 bases in between.

This clone showed up just a few times. Compared with germline, one end of the junction differs, possibly owing to a read error. The chain uses TRBV6-8 and TRBJ2-1, with 9 bases fitting TRBD2. In germline, CDR1 is MNHGY, CDR2 SAAAGT. The CDR3 contains 11 residues. The CDR3 DNA follows: TGTGCCAGCAGCCATAGCGGGAGTTGGGTCTTC. This sequence encodes CASSHSGSWVF.

This clone has just a few counts. The chain is built from TRBV28 and TRBJ2-1, with 9 bases matching TRBD2. Germline V gene sequence: CDR1 MDHEN, CDR2 SYDVKM. The CDR3 spans 16 residues. V lost 5 bases to trimming and J lost 6 bases; unmatched junction nucleotides: 11. CDR3 nucleotide sequence: TGTGCCAGCAGTAAACCTATAGCGGGAGTGGGCAATGAGCAGTTCTTC. It encodes CASSKPIAGVGNEQFF.

The chain links TRBV6-1 to TRBJ1-5, with TRBD1 as a possible D gene (5 bases). The CDR3 consists of 13 residues. Trimming shortened V by 1 base and J by 12 bases, and 13 bases separated the two germline ends. In germline, CDR1 is MNHNS, CDR2 SASEGT. CDR3 DNA: TGTGCCAGCAGTGAAGTTGGGGGTCGCAGCCAGCATTTT. Translating it yields CASSEVGGRSQHF.

A remark on this clone: One end of the junction varies from germline; a read error may be responsible. V gene TRBV27 combines with J gene TRBJ1-2, with D unresolved. Germline V gene sequence: CDR1 MNHEY, CDR2 SMNVEV (reference sequence). CDR3 size: 13 residues. The CDR3 loop reads CASRARSNYCYTF. The CDR3 DNA reads as TGTGCCAGCAGGGCTCGGTCCAACTATTGCTACACCTTC.

The chain links TRBV18 to TRBJ2-1; possibly TRBD2 for D (5 bases). The germline V gene has CDR1 KGHSH and CDR2 LQKENI. The CDR3 extends over 16 amino acids. The germline V and J ends were trimmed by 3 bases and 0 bases, with 12 bases remaining between them. The chain's CDR3 is CASSPGEGSSYNEQFF. CDR3 in DNA: TGTGCCAGCTCACCCGGGGAAGGAAGCTCCTACAATGAGCAGTTCTTC.

This clone has just a few counts. The chain carries TRBV28 and TRBJ1-2; D ambiguous. There are 15 residues in the CDR3. V was trimmed by 4 bases and J by 0 bases, leaving 12 bases between them. Germline CDR1 is MDHEN and CDR2 is SYDVKM. The CDR3 here is CASSSPGGANYGYTF. The CDR3 DNA is TGTGCCAGCAGTTCCCCCGGCGGTGCTAACTATGGCTACACCTTC.

The V call is TRBV18, the J call TRBJ2-3, with D tentatively TRBD1 (5 bases). The length of the CDR3 is 14 residues. CDR1 KGHSH and CDR2 LQKENI come from the germline V gene. Trimming pared 2 bases from V and 3 bases from J, leaving 9 bases between. The CDR3 coding sequence is TGTGCCAGCTCACCATCCGCAGGGACAGATACGCAGTATTTT. Translating it yields CASSPSAGTDTQYF.

This clone was counted only a few times. The chain uses TRBV12-3 or TRBV12-4 and TRBJ1-6, with 8 bases identical to TRBD1. J lost 7 bases, V lost 5 bases, and 1 base had no gene match. CDR3 length: 13 residues. The CDR3 DNA sequence: TGTGCCAGCAGTAGACAGGGGAATTCACCCCTCCACTTT. Protein sequence: CASSRQGNSPLHF.

This clone has just one count. The chain recombines TRBV5-1 with TRBJ2-1; D not certain. Trimming cost V 2 bases and J 6 bases, with 12 bases left between them. This CDR3 is built from 14 residues. From germline, CDR1 is SGHRS and CDR2 YFSETQ. CDR3 nucleotides: TGCGCCAGCAGCTTTTCGCCGGACGGCAATGAGCAGTTCTTC. Translation gives CASSFSPDGNEQFF.

The J gene is TRBJ1-2, the V gene TRBV18; TRBD1 matches at 8 bases. CDR1 and CDR2 (germline): KGHSH, LQKENI. The CDR3 has 15 amino acids. Losses at the gene ends were 4 bases for V and 3 bases for J; bases not matched to a gene: 7. CDR3 in DNA: TGTGCCAGCTCACTAGCCCCAGGGGGCCACTATGGCTACACCTTC. Translated, it gives CASSLAPGGHYGYTF.

The rearrangement links TRBV6-5 to TRBJ2-5; possibly TRBD1 or TRBD2 for D (6 bases each). The CDR3 extends over 15 amino acids. Looked up from germline, CDR1 is MNHEY and CDR2 is SVGAGI. Trimming shortened V by 4 bases and J by 5 bases, and 17 bases separated the two germline ends. The DNA of the CDR3 is TGTGCCAGCAGTTTTGCTCCGGGGGCCAAGGAGACCCAGTACTTC. Residues: CASSFAPGAKETQYF.

This clone was detected a few times. The chain combines TRBV6-2 or TRBV6-3 with TRBJ1-1, with a weak D call TRBD1 (6 bases). Trimming shortened V by 6 bases and J by 3 bases, and 14 bases separated the two germline ends. Germline CDR1 is MNHEY and CDR2 is SVGEGT. CDR3 size: 14 residues. The CDR3 loop reads CASRPGQKYTEAFF. The CDR3 nucleotides read TGTGCCAGCAGACCCGGACAGAAATACACTGAAGCTTTCTTT.

The CDR3 reads CASSSLGTSGGRNTGELFF. DNA for the CDR3: TGTGCCAGCAGTTCCCTCGGGACTAGCGGGGGGCGGAACACCGGGGAGCTGTTTTTT. The V call is TRBV27, the J call TRBJ2-2; 15 bases match TRBD2. V lost 4 bases and J lost 1; bases outside the gene matches: 7. Germline CDR1 is MNHEY and CDR2 is SMNVEV (reference sequence). The CDR3 is 19 amino acids.

The CDR3 protein is CASRASYADTQYF. CDR3 bases: TGTGCCAGCAGGGCTAGCTACGCAGATACGCAGTATTTT. The chain employs TRBV27 and TRBJ2-3, with D maybe TRBD2 (5 bases). The CDR3 sequence is 13 residues long. Germline lookup yields CDR1 MNHEY and CDR2 SMNVEV (reference sequence). Trimming pared 6 bases from V and 4 bases from J, leaving 11 bases between.